A selection of T cell receptor beta chains follows, all from one sample in a study of immune evolution from preneoplasia to lung adenocarcinoma. Clones were sequenced by immunoSEQ multiplex PCR, and TCRdb holds only the in-frame ones, with some missing. In the table there are about 8,200 clones, 82% of which are singletons. Material: FFPE minimally invasive lung adenocarcinoma tissue. These receptors all come from a person aged 65-85 years with lung adenocarcinoma. The CDR3 runs from the conserved cysteine through the conserved F or W. Each record gives: D gene, V gene, J gene, clone size, CDR3 protein, CDR3 DNA. The D gene is left open where the match is weak. Some rows mark clone size as missing; the rest say once, few, many or name a class of expanded clone.

>TRBD1|TRBV7-9|TRBJ1-2|-
CASSITGDGYTF
TGTGCCAGCAGCATTACAGGGGATGGCTACACCTTC
>-|TRBV9|TRBJ1-2|-
CASSPTSGQGGRGYTF
TGTGCCAGCAGCCCGACCTCGGGGCAGGGCGGTCGGGGCTACACCTTC
>TRBD2|TRBV5-6|TRBJ2-1|once
CASSFRLAGGIIYNEQFF
TGTGCCAGCAGCTTTAGACTAGCGGGCGGGATAATATACAATGAGCAGTTCTTC
>-|TRBV7-3|TRBJ2-2|once
CASSPQRIGELFF
TGTGCCAGCAGCCCCCAGCGAATCGGGGAGCTGTTTTTT
>TRBD1|TRBV6-1|TRBJ1-2|-
CASSVRQGAHYGYTF
TGTGCCAGCAGTGTCAGACAGGGGGCTCACTATGGCTACACCTTC
>-|TRBV11-2|TRBJ2-2|-
CASSLDSVVTGELFF
TGTGCCAGCAGCTTAGATTCTGTAGTCACCGGGGAGCTGTTTTTT
>TRBD1|TRBV30|TRBJ2-1|-
CAWGMGQGSIQQFF
TGTGCCTGGGGGATGGGACAGGGGAGTATTCAGCAGTTCTTC
>-|TRBV5-1|TRBJ1-5|-
CASSLGERNQPQHF
TGCGCCAGCAGCTTGGGGGAACGCAATCAGCCCCAGCATTTT
>-|TRBV27|TRBJ2-1|-
CASSPEPYNEQFF
TGTGCCAGCAGCCCCGAGCCCTACAATGAGCAGTTCTTC
>-|TRBV14|TRBJ1-2|few
CASSRRASIYGYTF
TGTGCCAGCAGCCGAAGGGCCTCCATTTATGGCTACACCTTC
>-|TRBV6-5|TRBJ2-5|-
CASSLGNGETQYF
TGTGCCAGCAGCTTAGGTAACGGGGAGACCCAGTACTTC
>TRBD1|TRBV28|TRBJ2-7|once
CASSLFGTGVHEQYF
TGTGCCAGCAGCCTCTTTGGGACAGGGGTCCACGAGCAGTACTTC
>TRBD1|TRBV19|TRBJ1-4|once
CATTTSPGQGGEKLFF
TGTGCCACCACCACCTCACCGGGACAGGGTGGTGAAAAACTGTTTTTT
>-|TRBV12-5|TRBJ2-7|once
CAPRVSSYEQYF
TGTGCACCGCGGGTGAGCTCCTACGAGCAGTACTTC
>TRBD1|TRBV11-2|TRBJ2-5|-
CASSLLAGTGASWETQYF
TGTGCCAGCAGCTTACTCGCAGGGACAGGGGCGTCGTGGGAGACCCAGTACTTC
>TRBD1|TRBV10-2|TRBJ1-1|-
CASSEGRQGGNTEAFF
TGCGCCAGCAGTGAGGGAAGACAGGGGGGGAACACTGAAGCTTTCTTT
>TRBD2|TRBV7-6|TRBJ2-1|few
CASSLGLAYNEQFF
TGTGCCAGCAGCTTAGGACTAGCGTACAATGAGCAGTTCTTC
>-|TRBV19|TRBJ1-4|-
CASSQPRGLGEKLFF
TGTGCCAGTAGTCAACCCCGGGGTCTAGGGGAAAAACTGTTTTTT
>-|TRBV20-1|TRBJ2-7|-
CSARGSGGDHF
TGCAGTGCTAGAGGATCGGGGGGCGACCACTTC
>-|TRBV6-6|TRBJ1-2|few
CASSYSGGGRSYGYTF
TGTGCCAGCAGTTACTCGGGGGGCGGACGGTCCTATGGCTACACCTTC
>-|TRBV18|TRBJ2-5|-
CASSPQGSQETQYF
TGTGCCAGCTCACCGCAGGGGTCGCAAGAGACCCAGTACTTC
>TRBD1|TRBV15|TRBJ2-7|-
CATSPAGTGPYEQYF
TGTGCCACCAGCCCAGCAGGGACAGGGCCCTACGAGCAGTACTTC
>TRBD1|TRBV2|TRBJ1-6|-
CASTKDRVKSPLHF
TGTGCCAGCACCAAGGACAGGGTAAAATCACCCCTCCACTTT
>-|TRBV10-1|TRBJ2-1|-
CASSGAPDRDYNEQFF
TGCGCCAGCAGTGGGGCTCCTGACAGAGACTACAATGAGCAGTTCTTC
>TRBD2|TRBV30|TRBJ2-1|-
CAWSPRSGEPHNEQFF
TGTGCCTGGAGTCCGAGGAGCGGGGAACCCCACAATGAGCAGTTCTTC
>-|TRBV28|TRBJ2-5|-
CASTNTRGEETQYF
TGTGCCAGCACTAACACCCGGGGAGAAGAGACCCAGTACTTC
>-|TRBV11-2|TRBJ2-7|-
CASSRPPVTYEQYF
TGTGCCAGCAGCCGTCCCCCAGTGACCTACGAGCAGTACTTC
>TRBD1|TRBV5-4|TRBJ2-5|-
CASSLGGQGGETQYF
TGTGCCAGCAGCTTGGGGGGACAGGGGGGAGAGACCCAGTACTTC
>-|TRBV5-6|TRBJ2-3|once
CASSLAADTDTQYF
TGTGCCAGCAGCTTGGCCGCAGACACAGATACGCAGTATTTT
>-|TRBV5-1|TRBJ1-1|-
CASSVGTRMNTEAFF
TGCGCCAGCAGCGTCGGGACAAGGATGAACACTGAAGCTTTCTTT
>TRBD1|TRBV30|TRBJ2-1|-
CAWRRTGGIGEQFF
TGTGCCTGGCGAAGGACAGGGGGAATCGGTGAGCAGTTCTTC
>-|TRBV25-1|TRBJ1-5|-
CASSDWTDPNQPQHF
TGTGCCAGCAGTGATTGGACAGACCCGAATCAGCCCCAGCATTTT
>-|TRBV5-1|TRBJ1-3|once
CASSASPIQELSGNTIYF
TGCGCCAGCAGCGCCTCCCCCATTCAGGAGCTCTCTGGAAACACCATATATTTT
>TRBD1|TRBV5-6|TRBJ2-7|-
CASSTQGDGRLYEQYF
TGTGCCAGCAGCACACAGGGGGACGGACGCCTCTACGAGCAGTACTTC
>TRBD2|TRBV5-5|TRBJ2-5|-
CASSLEAAGGRETQYF
TGTGCCAGCAGCTTGGAGGCCGCGGGGGGTAGGGAGACCCAGTACTTC
>-|TRBV6-5|TRBJ2-3|-
CASSYGSRMDTQYF
TGTGCCAGCAGTTACGGTAGTAGGATGGATACGCAGTATTTT
>-|TRBV25-1|TRBJ1-1|-
CASTKNTEAFF
TGTGCCAGCACCAAGAACACTGAAGCTTTCTTT
>-|TRBV19|TRBJ1-5|-
CASSIEGTGSNQPQHF
TGTGCCAGTAGTATTGAAGGAACTGGTAGCAATCAGCCCCAGCATTTT
>-|TRBV5-4|TRBJ2-3|-
CASSFESDRVDTDTQYF
TGTGCCAGCAGCTTCGAATCGGACCGGGTAGACACAGATACGCAGTATTTT
>TRBD2|TRBV5-4|TRBJ2-3|-
CASSLAASGGSTDTQYF
TGTGCCAGCAGCTTGGCGGCTAGCGGGGGAAGCACAGATACGCAGTATTTT
>-|TRBV11-1|TRBJ2-7|-
CASSALDYEQYF
TGTGCCAGCAGCGCCCTCGACTACGAGCAGTACTTC
>TRBD1|TRBV18|TRBJ2-7|-
CASSPRDSEQYF
TGTGCCAGCTCACCACGGGACAGTGAGCAGTACTTC
>TRBD1|TRBV29-1|TRBJ1-1|-
CSVRSGQGMFHTEAFF
TGCAGCGTCCGCTCGGGACAGGGGATGTTCCACACTGAAGCTTTCTTT
>-|TRBV5-1|TRBJ1-1|-
CASSLGLGWISAFF
TGCGCCAGCAGCTTGGGACTAGGGTGGATTTCAGCTTTCTTT
>TRBD1|TRBV4-1|TRBJ2-7|-
CASSGQVPYEQYF
TGCGCCAGCAGCGGACAGGTCCCCTACGAGCAGTACTTC